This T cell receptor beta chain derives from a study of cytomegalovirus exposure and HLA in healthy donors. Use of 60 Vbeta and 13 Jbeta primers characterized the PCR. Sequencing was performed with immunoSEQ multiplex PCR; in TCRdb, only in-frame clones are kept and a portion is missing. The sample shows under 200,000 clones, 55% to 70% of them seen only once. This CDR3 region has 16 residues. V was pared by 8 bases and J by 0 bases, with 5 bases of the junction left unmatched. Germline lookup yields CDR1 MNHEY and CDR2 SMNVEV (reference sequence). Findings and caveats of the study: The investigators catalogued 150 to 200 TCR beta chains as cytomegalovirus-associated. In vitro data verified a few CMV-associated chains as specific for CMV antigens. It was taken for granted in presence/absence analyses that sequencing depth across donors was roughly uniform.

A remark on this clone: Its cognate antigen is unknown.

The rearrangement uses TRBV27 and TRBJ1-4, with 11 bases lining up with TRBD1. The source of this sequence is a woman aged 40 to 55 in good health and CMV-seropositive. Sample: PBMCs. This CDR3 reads CASHRTGGPTNEKLFF. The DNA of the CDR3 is TGTGCCAGCCATAGGACAGGGGGCCCAACTAATGAAAAACTGTTTTTT.